This entry is about one TCR beta chain. Produced via immunoSEQ multiplex PCR; TCRdb's table is partial and in-frame only. The data contain 270,000 or so clones, 86% of them singletons. The data originate from a study of blood T cell repertoires in COVID-19. For the study at large: From the United States, Italy and Spain came samples of acute and convalescent COVID-19.

The J segment lost 7 bases and the V segment lost 5 bases, leaving 12 bases of the junction unmatched. CDR1 is SGHRS, CDR2 YFSETQ, per germline. The CDR3 is 15 amino acids. The receptor comes from a young woman with active or convalescent COVID-19. Sequencing input: peripheral blood. The rearrangement links TRBV5-1 to TRBJ2-7, with 10 bases that match TRBD1. DNA for the CDR3: TGCGCCAGCAGTTACTCCGGGACAGGGGTGAGAGAGCAGTACTTC. Translating it yields CASSYSGTGVREQYF.